These T cell receptor beta chains were read from a single sample in a study of T cells after yellow fever vaccination. One entry per CDR3 protein, called by TCRdb with MiXCR from the 5' RACE reads. The data contain fewer than 90,000 distinct CDR3 sequences, approximately 7.7% of them seen just once; the ten biggest clones take up under 45%. The sequenced sample was CD8+ T cells sorted from PBMCs, obtained around 5 days after the first yellow fever vaccination. The receptors were gathered from a man aged 18-30 years who received the YFV17D yellow fever vaccine. The CDR3 runs from the conserved cysteine through the conserved F or W. D genes are given only for firm matches. The listing skips clone size in some rows; elsewhere it reads once, few, many or a size class.

d_gene	abundance	v_gene	j_gene	CDR3aa	CDR3nt
TRBD2	.	TRBV20-1	TRBJ2-1	CSARAVRGGRYNEQFF	TGCAGTGCTAGAGCTGTGCGGGGGGGCCGGTACAATGAGCAGTTCTTC
.	many	TRBV19	TRBJ2-1	CASSILRLGDEQFF	TGTGCCAGTAGTATTCTGCGTCTTGGTGATGAGCAGTTCTTC
TRBD1	.	TRBV11-3	TRBJ2-3	CASSSRQGTSTDTQYF	TGTGCCAGCAGTTCACGACAGGGGACTAGCACAGATACGCAGTATTTT
.	many	TRBV27	TRBJ1-5	CASSLSGSGQPQHF	TGTGCCAGCAGTTTATCAGGGAGTGGGCAGCCCCAGCATTTT
.	few	TRBV7-2	TRBJ2-5	CASRLPGHGIQETQYF	TGTGCCAGCAGGCTGCCGGGACATGGAATCCAAGAGACCCAGTACTTC
.	.	TRBV6-5	TRBJ2-2	CASSYSGHNTGELFF	TGTGCCAGCAGTTACTCGGGACACAACACCGGGGAGCTGTTTTTT
.	.	TRBV28	TRBJ2-6	CASSSGVLTF	TGTGCCAGCAGCTCGGGGGTCCTGACTTTC
TRBD1	few	TRBV7-9	TRBJ1-2	CASSLENWDSTNYGYTF	TGTGCCAGCAGCTTAGAGAACTGGGACAGCACTAACTATGGCTACACCTTC
.	few	TRBV4-1	TRBJ1-6	CASSQEALYNSPLHF	TGCGCCAGCAGCCAAGAGGCCCTCTATAATTCACCCCTCCACTTT
.	many	TRBV4-3	TRBJ2-1	CASSQDGGGRNEQFF	TGCGCCAGCAGCCAAGATGGCGGTGGCCGCAATGAGCAGTTCTTC
.	many	TRBV12-5	TRBJ1-5	CASGLSQPQHF	TGTGCTAGTGGTTTGAGTCAGCCCCAGCATTTT
TRBD1	few	TRBV12-3/TRBV12-4	TRBJ2-2	CASSPGTGSGELFF	TGTGCCAGCAGTCCCGGGACAGGGTCCGGGGAGCTGTTTTTT
TRBD2	few	TRBV6-1	TRBJ2-1	CASRLAGSGNEQFF	TGTGCCAGTCGACTAGCGGGGTCCGGAAATGAGCAGTTCTTC
.	many	TRBV7-9	TRBJ2-2	CASSFPQGKSGELFF	TGTGCCAGCAGCTTCCCCCAGGGGAAGTCCGGGGAGCTGTTTTTT
TRBD2	.	TRBV5-4	TRBJ2-2	CASSLAGGITGELFF	TGTGCCAGCAGCTTAGCGGGGGGTATAACCGGGGAGCTGTTTTTT
TRBD2	few	TRBV7-9	TRBJ2-5	CASSLAPSGGLETQYF	TGTGCCAGCAGCTTAGCCCCTAGCGGGGGATTGGAGACCCAGTACTTC
TRBD1	few	TRBV4-3	TRBJ1-1	CASSQETGGNTEAFF	TGCGCCAGCAGCCAAGAGACAGGGGGGAACACTGAAGCTTTCTTT
TRBD2	many	TRBV20-1	TRBJ2-1	CSAREWLAGGGEQFF	TGCAGTGCTAGAGAATGGCTAGCGGGGGGGGGTGAGCAGTTCTTC
TRBD1	many	TRBV12-3/TRBV12-4	TRBJ1-5	CASSEHRGSNQPQHF	TGTGCCAGCAGCGAACACAGGGGAAGCAATCAGCCCCAGCATTTT
.	.	TRBV20-1	TRBJ1-2	CSAKARNGYTF	TGCAGTGCTAAAGCCAGGAATGGCTACACCTTC
.	many	TRBV5-1	TRBJ2-1	CASSFRARGSNEQFF	TGCGCCAGCAGCTTCCGGGCCAGGGGTAGCAATGAGCAGTTCTTC
TRBD1	.	TRBV12-3/TRBV12-4	TRBJ2-1	CASSSPGGSYNEQFF	TGTGCCAGCAGCTCTCCAGGGGGCTCCTACAATGAGCAGTTCTTC
.	few	TRBV4-3	TRBJ1-2	CASSQGGGTAYGYTF	TGCGCCAGCAGCCAGGGGGGAGGCACGGCGTATGGCTACACCTTC
TRBD2	.	TRBV12-3/TRBV12-4	TRBJ2-2	CASSFWGGSTGELFF	TGTGCCAGCAGTTTTTGGGGGGGAAGCACCGGGGAGCTGTTTTTT
TRBD1	few	TRBV5-1	TRBJ2-7	CASSPGTGNTYEQYF	TGCGCCAGCAGCCCAGGGACAGGTAATACCTACGAGCAGTACTTC
.	few	TRBV5-4	TRBJ2-5	CASSLNFRQGGDAQYF	TGTGCCAGCAGCTTGAATTTCCGGCAGGGGGGAGATGCCCAGTACTTC
.	few	TRBV7-9	TRBJ1-1	CASSPHLAEAFF	TGTGCCAGCAGCCCGCACCTCGCTGAAGCTTTCTTT
TRBD2	few	TRBV27	TRBJ2-2	CASSLLLAGNGELFF	TGTGCCAGCAGTTTGTTACTAGCGGGGAACGGGGAGCTGTTTTTT